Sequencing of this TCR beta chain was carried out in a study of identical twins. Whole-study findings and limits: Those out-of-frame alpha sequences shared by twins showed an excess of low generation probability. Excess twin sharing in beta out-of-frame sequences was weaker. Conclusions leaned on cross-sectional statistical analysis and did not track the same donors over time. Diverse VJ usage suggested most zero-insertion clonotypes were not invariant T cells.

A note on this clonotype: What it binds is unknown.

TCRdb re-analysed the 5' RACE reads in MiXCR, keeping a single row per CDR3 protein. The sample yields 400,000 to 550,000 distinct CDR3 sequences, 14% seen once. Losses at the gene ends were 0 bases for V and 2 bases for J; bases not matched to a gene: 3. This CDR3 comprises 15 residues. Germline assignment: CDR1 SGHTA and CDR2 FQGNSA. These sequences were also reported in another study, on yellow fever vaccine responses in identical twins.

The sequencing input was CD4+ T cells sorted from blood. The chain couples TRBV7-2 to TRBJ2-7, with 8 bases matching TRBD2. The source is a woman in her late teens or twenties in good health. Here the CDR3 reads CASSLAAGVAYEQYF. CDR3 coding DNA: TGTGCCAGCAGCTTAGCAGCGGGAGTTGCCTACGAGCAGTACTTC.